This paragraph reports one TCR beta chain. This clone was seen a single time. Its specific antigen is unknown. Base qualities are not at hand, and no much larger clone is one base apart. In total, approximately 690 healthy bone marrow donors made up the cohort. At the time of sampling, every cohort member was nominally healthy, though immune exposures that went unrecorded were likely present. The donor tested CMV seronegative and was one of the 352 seronegative cohort members. A peripheral blood sample was provided by each donor, and peripheral blood mononuclear cells were used for TCR beta sequencing. Genomic DNA was extracted from the blood cell samples with the Qiagen DNeasy Blood Extraction Kit. Receptor libraries were prepared by the immunoSEQ multiplex PCR assay. For the multiplex PCR, a mixture combining 60 forward primers for TCR Vbeta segments and 13 reverse primers for TCR Jbeta segments was used. The CDR3 region of rearranged TCR beta genes was amplified from genomic DNA with a multiplex PCR assay. The amplified TCR beta libraries were sequenced on the Illumina HiSeq System as 87-base-pair reads. The authors' analysis ran thus. In a later analysis, some 80 million unique TCR beta chains were counted across the roughly 670 repertoires, and some 10 million of these chains were shared by at least two donors. Raw reads were error-corrected and collapsed into unique sequences by a nearest-neighbor algorithm in which closely related sequences were merged to remove PCR and sequencing errors. Alignment of CDR3 sequences to IMGT reference sequences was used to assign V, D and J gene segments. For a sequence to be retained, a match of at least six nucleotides to both a V gene segment and a J gene segment was required. Rearrangements were classified as productive when the CDR3 lacked stop codons and remained in frame with V and J, and all other rearrangements were classified as non-productive. Following IMGT convention, CDR3 was defined as the stretch from the second conserved V-encoded cysteine up to the conserved J-encoded phenylalanine. The earlier analysis of approximately 590 of the donors excluded any sequence lacking an unambiguous match to a single V gene segment. In an earlier analysis of around 590 of the donors, a V segment was called functional when productive rearrangements were above 56.7%, and segregating when the standard deviation between donors exceeded 5%. To diagnose cytomegalovirus status from the catalog of TCR beta chain sequences, a statistical classification framework was built. In a later analysis, TCR nucleotide sequences were compared against IMGT/GENE-DB human TR gene sequences so that V and J genes could be assigned. In a later analysis, CDR3 sequences and most-parsimonious VDJ recombination scenarios were assigned using the TCRdist pipeline. A later analysis defined each TCR beta chain by its CDR3 amino acid sequence plus V-gene family, and excluded reads lacking a unique V-gene family. In a later analysis, a few hundred highly shared, low-generation-probability nucleotide sequences were removed to address suspected cross-contamination and a sequencing artifact. For each public chain, a later analysis derived a clonal expansion index from normalized ranks of inferred template counts within each repertoire. Generation probabilities in a later analysis came from a VDJ recombination model fitted to out-of-frame rearrangements, and those results were checked against IGoR. A later analysis scored TCR-TCR, TCR-HLA and TCR-CMV co-occurrence with hypergeometric tests, applying a repertoire-size bias correction to TCR pairs. A later analysis estimated false discovery rates by permuting HLA or CMV assignments 20 times. A later analysis grouped co-occurring TCRs with DBSCAN, adding TCRdist sequence similarity when clustering within HLA-allele-positive subsets. Co-occurrence clustering excluded repertoires with fewer than 30,000 or more than 120,000 public chains, plus five with anomalous nucleotide sharing. TCRdb stores this immuneACCESS table with in-frame sequences only. Part of the clones is absent; in the studies checked, under half of the shortfall reflects unresolved V genes, and no reason is known for the rest. The D gene and trimming were derived from the DNA, and the V and J assignments and clone size from that table. For this sample there are fewer than 140,000 clones; roughly 80% appear just once. 2.5% of the sample is taken by the ten largest.

These data are taken from a study of cytomegalovirus exposure and HLA in healthy donors (dated by TCRdb to about 2017). Describing the broader study: An earlier analysis of approximately 590 of the donors reported roughly 270 Gb of sequence data and 117 million unique TCR beta sequences from some 180 million T cells. An early release that covered 640 HLA-typed donors contained approximately 300 gigabases of sequencing data and tens of millions of unique TCR sequences. Of the approximately 400 genotyped donors, roughly 85% fell in the genetic ancestry cluster associated with self-reported Caucasian donors. The study aimed to test whether cataloging public T cell receptors could reveal signatures of past pathogen exposure. The study used immunosequencing to profile the T cell repertoires of 670 or so subjects and linked those repertoires to cytomegalovirus serostatus. A separate validation cohort of 100 to 150 different subjects was used in addition to the 666-subject first cohort. To predict cytomegalovirus infection status, the study brought together high-throughput TCR immunosequencing, statistical association of individual TCRs with disease status, and machine learning. To study patterns of TCR occurrence, a later analysis re-analyzed previously published TCR beta repertoires from 650 to 750 donors and added high-resolution HLA genotyping. Rather than drawing on any new phenotypic data, the later analysis identified candidate immune exposures from TCR beta sequences and the way those sequences occurred across donors. An earlier analysis of fewer than 700 of the donors applied high-throughput TCR beta sequencing to assess whether each TCR beta V gene segment acted as functional or pseudogenic. Donor age, sex, ethnicity and CMV serostatus were collected together with the repertoire data. A later genetic analysis took genome-wide SNP genotypes for 398 of the 666 donors and used that subset as a discovery cohort. Every discovery cohort repertoire had been produced on one sequencing platform. Class I and class II HLA loci were covered by the typing at four-digit resolution. The number of typed donors differed by locus: about 620-630 for A, B, C, DRB1 and DQB1; approximately 520 for DQA1; 606 for DPA1; and about 470 for DPB1. Because of strong linkage in the cohort, roughly five DR-DQ haplotypes were treated as single units for association and clustering. Across some 400 genotyped donors of the cohort, an average of roughly 200,000 unique TCR beta nucleotide sequences per donor were sequenced, and around 19% of those sequences were non-productive. What the study reported, not specific to this receptor: In vitro tests confirmed that a few of the cytomegalovirus-associated TCR beta chains recognize cytomegalovirus antigens. A later genetic analysis associated a missense DCLRE1C variant with V-gene and J-gene trimming of TCR beta chains, and an independent cohort replicated the association. A later analysis reported that several top co-occurrence clusters appeared linked to parvovirus B19, influenza, CMV and Epstein-Barr virus. A later analysis associated 17,000 or so TCR beta sequences with specific HLA alleles at a false discovery rate of 0.05. Linkage disequilibrium might explain the correlated functional status among segregating V segments, but an unknown experimental factor could not be excluded. The study gave a list of under 200 TCR beta chains associated with cytomegalovirus. Immune exposure information for the cohort was limited to CMV serostatus. Because HLA typing was missing for some donors at each locus, association tests included only the typed subset. In a later analysis, the rate of TCR association differed among HLA loci, with DRB1 alleles having the most associated TCRs and HLA-C alleles having the fewest. Sequencing depth was assumed to be roughly uniform across donors in the presence/absence analyses, though that assumption may not hold. Because counts were too low, under 20 rarely observed V segments, including chromosome 9 orphons, were left out of the earlier analysis of about 500 of the donors. A further reported finding was that TCR beta sequences accurately predicted the HLA-A and HLA-B alleles for most subjects in the first cohort. Broadly in line with IMGT annotations, most TCR beta V segments showed up in productive rearrangements about 90% or about 30% of the time in an earlier analysis of about 500 of the donors. In this cohort, only TCR beta chains were sequenced, and detectable features were limited by the absence of alpha or paired-chain data. According to a later genetic analysis, donors in an Asian-associated ancestry cluster had fewer N-insertions in productive TCRs than the roughly 700-donor mean. Most TCR sequences were observed very rarely across donors, whereas some public TCRs were present in many individuals. The sequencing pipeline was judged likely to have produced a cluster of highly shared sequence variants as a technical artifact. When HLA alleles, especially DR and DQ, strongly co-occurred, TCR associations were difficult to assign to individual alleles. Because the 87-base-pair reads could not distinguish some IMGT-functional V segments, including TRBV6-2 and TRBV6-3, those segments were excluded. The classifier was reported to diagnose cytomegalovirus status with high specificity and sensitivity in both the original cohort and the validation cohort. Most CMV-associated TCR beta chains appeared to be HLA-restricted in a later analysis, and the HLA associations seemed to be driven largely by CMV exposure. In a later analysis, HLA-associated TCR beta chains were found to be more clonally expanded and to have lower generation probabilities than equally common non-associated chains. According to the authors, the approach could potentially be generalized to other disease states and immunological phenotypes.

The junction shows trimming of 7 bases on V and 4 bases on J, plus 14 bases between the germline ends. The CDR3, cysteine through phenylalanine, is 14 amino acids long. Of the read, only the CDR3 DNA is kept; its 42 bases are in frame from base 1. The germline V gene gives CDR1 as SGHTA and CDR2 as FQGNSA. This chain joins TRBV7-2 to TRBJ1-3; 5 matching bases give a weak D call of TRBD1. The sequence was obtained from a middle-aged man in good health and CMV-seronegative. Sequencing was done on a sample of PBMCs. CDR3 sequence: CASTSRGVGNTIYF. The DNA sequence is TGTGCCAGCACCTCCCGGGGGGTCGGAAACACCATATATTTT. When the CDR3 is completed using the reference TRBV7-2 and TRBJ1-3 genes on either side, the full variable domain is GAGVSQSPSNKVTEKGKDVELRCDPISGHTALYWYRQSLGQGLEFLIYFQGNSAPDKSGLPSDRFSAERTGGSVSTLTIQRTQQEDSAVYLCASTSRGVGNTIYFGEGSWLTVV.